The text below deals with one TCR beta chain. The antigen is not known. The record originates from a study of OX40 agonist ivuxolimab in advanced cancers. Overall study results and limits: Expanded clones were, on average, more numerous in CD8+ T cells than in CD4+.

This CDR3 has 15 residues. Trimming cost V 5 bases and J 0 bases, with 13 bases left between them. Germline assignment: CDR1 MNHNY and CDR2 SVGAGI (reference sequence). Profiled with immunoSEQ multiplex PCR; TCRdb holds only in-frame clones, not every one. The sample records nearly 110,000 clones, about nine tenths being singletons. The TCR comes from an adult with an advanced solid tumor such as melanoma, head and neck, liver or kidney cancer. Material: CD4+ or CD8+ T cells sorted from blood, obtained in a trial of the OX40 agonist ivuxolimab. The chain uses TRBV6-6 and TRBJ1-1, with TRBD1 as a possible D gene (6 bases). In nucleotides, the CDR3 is TGTGCCAGCAGTCCCAGGGGAAGCATGAACACTGAAGCTTTCTTT. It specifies CASSPRGSMNTEAFF.